This note documents a single TCR beta chain sequence. Sequencing used immunoSEQ multiplex PCR; TCRdb keeps in-frame clones, though not all of them. This sample has under 110,000 clones; about 90% occur once, and the top ten carry 1.6%. This sample stems from a study of T cell changes during pregnancy in multiple sclerosis. Germline CDR1 and CDR2: SGHRS and YFSETQ. The CDR3 runs 13 residues. V gave up 4 bases and J gave up 4 bases, with 11 bases separating them. The genes are TRBV5-1 and TRBJ1-1; D possibly corresponds to TRBD1 (6 bases). The TCR comes from a female donor with multiple sclerosis, enrolled in a pregnancy study. Sequencing was performed on peripheral blood, taken before pregnancy. CDR3 nucleotides: TGCGCCAGCAGCGAGGGGGTTGCCACTGAAGCTTTCTTT. Translated: CASSEGVATEAFF.